This T cell receptor (beta chain) was retrieved from a study of cytotoxic CD8 clonotypes in ibrutinib-treated CLL. Study-wide context: The cohort had around 10 relapsed/refractory and approximately 14 treatment-naive patients, 17 IGHV unmutated. By median around 70 months, about 12 had progressed and about 15 stayed remitted; responses had been 2 complete and about 25 partial.

Germline lookup yields CDR1 SGHRS and CDR2 YFSETQ. The junction had 14 bases not matched to a gene; V was cut back by 4 bases and J by 4 bases. This CDR3 contains 17 residues. Genomic DNA (around 2 micrograms) was obtained from cryopreserved PBMCs for construction of TCR beta libraries. Generated by immunoSEQ multiplex PCR, the TCRdb table keeps only in-frame clones and is missing some. Of approximately 190,000 clones listed, about four fifths are singletons. Here the sequenced sample was PBMCs, taken after 12 months of ibrutinib treatment. This TCR was recovered from a human donor with chronic lymphocytic leukemia. J is TRBJ2-7 and V is TRBV5-1; 10 bases map to TRBD1. CDR3 DNA: TGCGCCAGCAGCGGAAGGACAGGGGGACGTTCTGGGTACGAGCAGTACTTC. This gives the protein CASSGRTGGRSGYEQYF. Full variable domain (missing parts from reference TRBV5-1 and TRBJ2-7): KAGVTQTPRYLIKTRGQQVTLSCSPISGHRSVSWYQQTPGQGLQFLFEYFSETQRNKGNFPGRFSGRQFSNSRSEMNVSTLELGDSALYLCASSGRTGGRSGYEQYFGPGTRLTVT.